This record concerns one T cell receptor beta chain sequence. This entry belongs to a study of shared clonotypes between healthy human individuals. The CDR3 runs 15 residues. V was pared by 0 bases and J by 5 bases, with 9 bases of the junction left unmatched. CDR1 and CDR2 from the germline V gene are GTSNPN and SVGIG (reference sequence). Under the authors' procedure: In the immunoSEQ data, sequences were junction-only and lacked quality scores, so filtering differed. Repertoires were generated with immunoSEQ multiplex PCR, while TCRdb's copy carries only in-frame clones and drops some. The V and J calls and clone size are taken from that table; D and trimming were inferred from the DNA. Of roughly 2 million clones in the sample, 95% are singletons; the top ten hold around 0.13%.

This chain uses TRBV30 with TRBJ2-7; the match to TRBD2 covers 8 bases. Sequenced material: naive CD4+ T cells sorted from blood. Subset denoted: CD45RA+ positively selected. The sequence came from a man aged 18 to 35 in good health. CDR3 DNA: TGTGCCTGGAGTGTACAGGGCGGGGGGTATGACGAGCAGTACTTC. Translated, it gives CAWSVQGGGYDEQYF.